This T cell receptor beta chain stems from a study of cytomegalovirus exposure and HLA in healthy donors. Study-wide points: In a later analysis, CMV-associated beta chains were mostly HLA-associated, it appeared. Sequence variants that were highly shared formed a cluster that was likely a sequencing artifact.

It was with 60 Vbeta and 13 Jbeta primers that the PCR ran. Some clones are missing from TCRdb's copy, which holds only in-frame ones; the method was immunoSEQ multiplex PCR. The profile shows 100,000 or so clones, approximately 85% of them singletons. For this clone: Its specificity is not known.

Germline loops: CDR1 SNHLY, CDR2 FYNNEI. Deletions cut 0 bases from V and 7 bases from J, with 9 bases between. The CDR3 totals 13 residues. This chain connects TRBV2 to TRBJ2-5; no firm D call. Specimen: PBMCs. The clonotype originates from a young man in good health and CMV-seronegative. CDR3 sequence (DNA): TGTGCCAGCAGTGAAGCGAGGCCGTCGACCCAGTACTTC. This sequence encodes CASSEARPSTQYF.